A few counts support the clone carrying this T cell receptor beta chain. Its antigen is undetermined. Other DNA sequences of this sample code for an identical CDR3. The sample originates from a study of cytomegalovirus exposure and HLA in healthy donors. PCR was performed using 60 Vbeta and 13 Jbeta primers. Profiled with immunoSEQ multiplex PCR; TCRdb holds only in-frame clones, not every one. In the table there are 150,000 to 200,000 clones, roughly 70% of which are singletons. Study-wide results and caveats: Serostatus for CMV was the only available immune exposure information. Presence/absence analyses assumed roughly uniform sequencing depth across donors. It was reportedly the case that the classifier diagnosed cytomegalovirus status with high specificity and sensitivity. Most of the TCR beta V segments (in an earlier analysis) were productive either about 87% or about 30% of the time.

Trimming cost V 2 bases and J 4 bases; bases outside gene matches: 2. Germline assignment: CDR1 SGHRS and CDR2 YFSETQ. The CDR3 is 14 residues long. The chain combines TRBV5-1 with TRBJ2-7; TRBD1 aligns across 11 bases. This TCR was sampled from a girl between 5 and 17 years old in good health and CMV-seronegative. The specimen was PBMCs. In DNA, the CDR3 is TGCGCCAGCAGCTTTGGGACAGGGGGTTACGAGCAGTACTTC. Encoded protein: CASSFGTGGYEQYF.